This TCR beta chain was retrieved from a study of CXCR3-negative and CXCR3-positive naive CD8 T cells. TRB cDNA was prepared as libraries by UMI-labeled 5' RACE. TCRdb reprocessed the 5' RACE reads and reports one entry per CDR3 protein, with no DNA. Its clone listing holds 130,000 to 150,000 distinct CDR3 sequences. The CDR3 totals 14 residues. Germline assignment: CDR1 SQVTM and CDR2 ANQGSEA. Remarks on this clonotype: Its antigen is not known.

Findings of the study overall: Against CXCR3-negative naive cells, CXCR3-positive naive cells showed more hydrophobic TRB CDR3s.

The sequenced sample consisted of naive CXCR3+ CD8+ T cells from blood. Subset noted: CD45RO-CCR7+CD27+CD95- naive CD8+ T cells expressing CXCR3 (TNR3+). The chain combines TRBV29-1 with TRBJ2-5; TCRdb's assignment of TRBD1 cannot be checked, as there is no DNA. This receptor was taken from a human donor in good health. Some clones in this sample may be carry-over from other donors' samples. CDR3 residues: CSVETPDREENQYF.